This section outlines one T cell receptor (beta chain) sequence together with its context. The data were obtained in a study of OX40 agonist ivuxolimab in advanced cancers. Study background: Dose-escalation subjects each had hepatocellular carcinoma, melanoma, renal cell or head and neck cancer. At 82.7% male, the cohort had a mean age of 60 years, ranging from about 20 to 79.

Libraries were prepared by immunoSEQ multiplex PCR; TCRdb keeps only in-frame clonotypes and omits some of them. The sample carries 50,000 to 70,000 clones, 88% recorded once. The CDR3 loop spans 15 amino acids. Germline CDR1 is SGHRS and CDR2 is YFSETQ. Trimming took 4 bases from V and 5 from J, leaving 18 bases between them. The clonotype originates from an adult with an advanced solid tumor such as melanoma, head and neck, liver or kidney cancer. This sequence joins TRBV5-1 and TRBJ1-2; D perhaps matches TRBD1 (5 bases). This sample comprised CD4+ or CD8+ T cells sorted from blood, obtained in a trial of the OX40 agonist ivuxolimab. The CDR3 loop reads CASSAGTAGGYGYTF. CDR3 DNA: TGCGCCAGCAGCGCCGGGACCGCCGGGGGATATGGCTACACCTTC.